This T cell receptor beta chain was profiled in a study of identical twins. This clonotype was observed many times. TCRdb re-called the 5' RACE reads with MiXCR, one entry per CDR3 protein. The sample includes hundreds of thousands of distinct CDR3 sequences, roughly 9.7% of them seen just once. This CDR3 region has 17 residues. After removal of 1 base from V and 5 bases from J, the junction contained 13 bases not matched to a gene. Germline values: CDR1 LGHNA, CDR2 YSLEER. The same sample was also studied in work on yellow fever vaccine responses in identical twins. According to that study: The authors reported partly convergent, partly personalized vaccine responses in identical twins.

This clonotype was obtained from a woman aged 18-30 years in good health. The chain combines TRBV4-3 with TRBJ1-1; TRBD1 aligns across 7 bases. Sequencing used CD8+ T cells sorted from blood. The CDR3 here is CASSQAGPGQGGTEAFF. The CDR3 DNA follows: TGCGCCAGCAGCCAAGCGGGTCCCGGGCAGGGGGGGACTGAAGCTTTCTTT.